This T cell receptor beta chain stems from a study of T cell responses to AZD1222 COVID-19 vaccine. Study conclusions and caveats: There were repertoire samples only from the period after the peak T cell response. Spike-wide coverage was observed for vaccine-associated CD4 TCRs, with dominant responses at 160-218 and 743-854.

With regard to this clone: Its antigen is as yet unknown.

The repertoire was sequenced with immunoSEQ multiplex PCR; TCRdb's copy has only in-frame clones and lacks some. This table has under 200,000 clones, more than 90% appearing once. The CDR3 consists of 15 residues. CDR1 and CDR2 from the germline V gene are LNHDA and SQIVND (reference sequence). Trimming pared 6 bases from V and 2 bases from J, leaving 16 bases between. The V call is TRBV19, the J call TRBJ1-1, with D possibly TRBD1 on 6 matching bases. Sequences were derived from peripheral blood, sampled 28 days after the second dose of the MenACWY control vaccine. The TCR was taken from an adult who received the MenACWY meningococcal vaccine as a control. The DNA for the CDR3 is TGTGCCAGTAGCACCAACGGAGGGGGAAACACTGAAGCTTTCTTT. Amino acids: CASSTNGGGNTEAFF.